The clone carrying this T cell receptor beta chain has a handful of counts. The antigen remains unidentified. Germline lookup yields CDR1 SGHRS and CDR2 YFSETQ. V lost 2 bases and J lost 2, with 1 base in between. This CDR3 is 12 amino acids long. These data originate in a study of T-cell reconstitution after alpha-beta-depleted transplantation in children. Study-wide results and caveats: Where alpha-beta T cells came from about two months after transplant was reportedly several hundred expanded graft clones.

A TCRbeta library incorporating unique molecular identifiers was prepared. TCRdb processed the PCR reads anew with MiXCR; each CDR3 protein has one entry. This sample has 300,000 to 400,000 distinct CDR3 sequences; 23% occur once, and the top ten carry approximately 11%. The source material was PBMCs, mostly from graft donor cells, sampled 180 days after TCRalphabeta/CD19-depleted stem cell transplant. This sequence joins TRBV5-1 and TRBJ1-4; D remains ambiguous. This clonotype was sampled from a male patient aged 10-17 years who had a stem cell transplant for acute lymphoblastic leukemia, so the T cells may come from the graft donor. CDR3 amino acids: CASSFTNEKLFF. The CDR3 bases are TGCGCCAGCAGCTTTACTAATGAAAAACTGTTTTTT.